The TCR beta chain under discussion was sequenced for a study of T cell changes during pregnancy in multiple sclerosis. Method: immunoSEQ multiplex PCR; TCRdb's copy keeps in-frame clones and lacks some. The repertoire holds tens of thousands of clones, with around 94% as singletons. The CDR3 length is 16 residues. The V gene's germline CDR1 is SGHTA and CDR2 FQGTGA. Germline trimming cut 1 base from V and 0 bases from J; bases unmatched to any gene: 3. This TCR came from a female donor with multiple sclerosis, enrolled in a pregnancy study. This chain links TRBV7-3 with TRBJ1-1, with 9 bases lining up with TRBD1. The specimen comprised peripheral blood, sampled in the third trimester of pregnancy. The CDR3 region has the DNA TGTGCCAGCAGCTTAAGAGGGACAGGGTTGAACACTGAAGCTTTCTTT. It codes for CASSLRGTGLNTEAFF.